This T cell receptor beta chain was captured in a study of blood T cell repertoires in COVID-19. In the study overall: Acute and convalescent COVID-19 samples came from the United States, Italy and Spain.

The CDR3 is made up of 14 amino acids. The V gene's germline CDR1 is SNHLY and CDR2 FYNNEI. The J segment lost 2 bases and the V segment lost 7 bases, leaving 8 bases of the junction unmatched. Authors' data handling: From reference gene primer amplification, estimates of nucleated cell counts were derived. TCRdb keeps only in-frame clones here, not all; method: immunoSEQ multiplex PCR. The D gene and trimming were derived from the DNA, and the V and J assignments and clone size from that table. The sample lists approximately 61,000 clones, about 82% occurring once. The sequence derives from a man in his 70s with acute or convalescent COVID-19. The V and J genes are TRBV2 and TRBJ2-7; 7 positions match TRBD2. The sequenced material came from peripheral blood. CDR3 protein: CASTLGRGPYEQYF. The CDR3 DNA follows: TGTGCCAGCACTTTAGGGAGGGGACCCTACGAGCAGTACTTC.